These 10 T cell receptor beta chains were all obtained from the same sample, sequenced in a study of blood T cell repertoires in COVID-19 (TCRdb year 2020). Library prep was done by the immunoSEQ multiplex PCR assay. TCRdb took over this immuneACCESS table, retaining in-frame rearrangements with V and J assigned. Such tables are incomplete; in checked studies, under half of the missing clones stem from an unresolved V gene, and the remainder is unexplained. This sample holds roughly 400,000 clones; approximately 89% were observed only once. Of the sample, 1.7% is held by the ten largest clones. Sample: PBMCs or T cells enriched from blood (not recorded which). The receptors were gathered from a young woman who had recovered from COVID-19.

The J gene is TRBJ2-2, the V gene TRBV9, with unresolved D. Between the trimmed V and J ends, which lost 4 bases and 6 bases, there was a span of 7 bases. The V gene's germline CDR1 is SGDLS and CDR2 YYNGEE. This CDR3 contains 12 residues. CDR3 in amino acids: CASSHPAGELFF. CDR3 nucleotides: TGTGCCAGCAGCCACCCGGCCGGGGAGCTGTTTTTT.

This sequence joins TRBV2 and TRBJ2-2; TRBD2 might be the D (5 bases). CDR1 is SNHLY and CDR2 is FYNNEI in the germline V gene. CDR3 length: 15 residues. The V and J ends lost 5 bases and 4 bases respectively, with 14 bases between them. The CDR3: CASSRVSRGTGELFF. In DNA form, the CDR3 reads TGTGCCAGCAGTAGGGTCTCCCGGGGCACCGGGGAGCTGTTTTTT.

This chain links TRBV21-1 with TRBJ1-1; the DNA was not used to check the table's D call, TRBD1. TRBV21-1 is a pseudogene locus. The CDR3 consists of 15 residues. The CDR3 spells CASSCPGIMNTEAFF. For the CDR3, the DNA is TGTGCCAGCAGCTGTCCAGGTATCATGAACACTGAAGCTTTCTTT.

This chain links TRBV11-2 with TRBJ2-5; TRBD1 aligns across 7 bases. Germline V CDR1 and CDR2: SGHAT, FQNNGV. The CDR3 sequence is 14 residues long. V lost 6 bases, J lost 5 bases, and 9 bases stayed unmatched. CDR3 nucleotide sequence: TGTGCCAGCAGGACCTTAGACAGGGTTGAGACCCAGTACTTC. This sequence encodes CASRTLDRVETQYF.

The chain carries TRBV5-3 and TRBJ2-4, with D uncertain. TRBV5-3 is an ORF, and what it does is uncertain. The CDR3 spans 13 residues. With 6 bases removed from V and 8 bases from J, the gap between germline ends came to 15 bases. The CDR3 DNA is TGTGCCAGAATTGGAGTCCATAAGGACATTCAGTACTTC. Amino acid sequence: CARIGVHKDIQYF.

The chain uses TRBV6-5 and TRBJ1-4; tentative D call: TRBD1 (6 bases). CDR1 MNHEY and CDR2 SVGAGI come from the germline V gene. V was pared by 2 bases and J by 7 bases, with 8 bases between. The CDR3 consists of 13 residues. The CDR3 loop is CASSYARGEKLFF. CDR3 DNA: TGTGCCAGCAGTTACGCCAGGGGTGAAAAACTGTTTTTT.

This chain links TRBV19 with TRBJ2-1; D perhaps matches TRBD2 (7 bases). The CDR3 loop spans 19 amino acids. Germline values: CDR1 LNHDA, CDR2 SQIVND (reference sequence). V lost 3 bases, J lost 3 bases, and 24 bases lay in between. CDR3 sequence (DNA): TGTGCCAGTAGTATTCGTTTAACGCTGGGGGGGGGCCTCTACAATGAGCAGTTCTTC. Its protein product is CASSIRLTLGGGLYNEQFF.

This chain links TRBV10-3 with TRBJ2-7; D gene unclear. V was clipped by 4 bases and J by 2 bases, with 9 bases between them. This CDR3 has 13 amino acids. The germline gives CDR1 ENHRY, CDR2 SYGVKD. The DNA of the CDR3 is TGTGCCATCAGTGGTGCCGGAGCCTACGAGCAGTACTTC. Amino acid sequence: CAISGAGAYEQYF.

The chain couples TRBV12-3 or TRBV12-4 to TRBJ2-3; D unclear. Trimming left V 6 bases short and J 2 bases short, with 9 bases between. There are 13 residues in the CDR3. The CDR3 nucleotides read TGTGCCAGCAGGAGAATTTTCACAGATACGCAGTATTTT. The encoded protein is CASRRIFTDTQYF.

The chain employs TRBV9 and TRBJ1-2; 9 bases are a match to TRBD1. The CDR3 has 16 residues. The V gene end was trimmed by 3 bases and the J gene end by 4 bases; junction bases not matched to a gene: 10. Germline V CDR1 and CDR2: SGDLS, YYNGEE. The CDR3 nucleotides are TGTGCCAGCAGCGCCTCCCCTGGGGGACAGGGCTATGGCTACACCTTC. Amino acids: CASSASPGGQGYGYTF.